Given below is one T cell receptor beta chain in context. The data belong to a study of shared clonotypes between healthy human individuals. This CDR3 spans 13 amino acids. Trimming left V 2 bases short and J 6 bases short, with 7 bases between. Germline values: CDR1 MNHNY, CDR2 SVGAGI (reference sequence). Assay execution took place at the deep level. Produced via immunoSEQ multiplex PCR; TCRdb's table is partial and in-frame only. Of 2 million to 3 million clones in the sample, over 85% were seen once. The sequencing sample was made of naive CD4+ T cells from PBMCs. Subset here: CD45RA+ positively selected. The TCR was taken from a man between 18 and 35 years old in good health. Some clones in this sample may be carry-over from other donors' samples. J is TRBJ2-2 and V is TRBV6-6; D is unclear. CDR3 sequence: CASSYVRSGELFF. CDR3 DNA: TGTGCCAGCAGTTACGTGCGGTCCGGGGAGCTGTTTTTT.